Following are 9 T cell receptor beta chains from one sample sequenced in a study of T-cell reconstitution after alpha-beta-depleted transplantation in children (dated by TCRdb to 2016 to 2017). To prepare the library, PCR was applied. Sequenced using an Illumina HiSeq 2500. TCR libraries were prepared with molecular barcoding, using unique molecular identifiers to normalize TCRbeta repertoire quantification. Through fastp at Q25 and MiXCR, TCRdb rebuilt clones from the public reads, retaining in-frame beta chains. For every CDR3 protein sequence, its rows merge into one entry that carries the most common genes and DNA. Counted in this sample were under 350,000 distinct CDR3 sequences; approximately 9.6% of them appeared once. About 9.4% of the sample comes from the top ten. The sample here was PBMCs from the stem cell graft donor, taken from the stem cell graft. The receptors derive from a human donor who donated a stem cell graft to a child with SCID.

In its sample, this clonotype was seen a few times. The CDR3 coding sequence is TGCAGTGCTAGAGACTTGGGAGGAGAGACCCAGTACTTC. Its translation is CSARDLGGETQYF. The chain has TRBV20-1 and TRBJ2-5; the D gene is possibly TRBD2 (6 bases). The CDR3 sequence is 13 residues long. From germline, CDR1 is DFQATT and CDR2 SNEGSKA (reference sequence). V was trimmed by 0 bases and J by 4 bases, leaving 9 bases between them.

This rearrangement joins TRBV2 to TRBJ2-5; 9 bases match TRBD2. The germline gives CDR1 SNHLY, CDR2 FYNNEI. V gave up 3 bases and J gave up 1 base; unmatched junction bases: 9. The CDR3 sequence is 17 residues long. CDR3 region: CASSDFGTSWSQETQYF. The DNA for the CDR3 is TGTGCCAGCAGTGATTTCGGGACTAGCTGGAGCCAAGAGACCCAGTACTTC.

The chain combines TRBV7-8 with TRBJ2-2; tentative D call: TRBD1 (6 bases). The CDR3 is 19 amino acids. Germline CDR1 reads SGHVS; CDR2 reads FQNEAQ. Deletions cut 1 base from V and 0 bases from J, with 18 bases between. CDR3 DNA: TGTGCCAGCAGCTTAGACGGTGGGTCAGGGGCCGCGAACACCGGGGAGCTGTTTTTT. Protein product: CASSLDGGSGAANTGELFF.

This clonotype was counted a few times. The CDR3 sequence: CASSLGGAGWMYF. The CDR3 region has the DNA TGTGCCAGCAGCTTAGGAGGGGCAGGGTGGATGTACTTC. The chain has TRBV7-8 and TRBJ2-7, with D possibly being TRBD1 or TRBD2 (5 bases each). Trimming took off 1 base at V and 12 bases at J, with 16 bases between the two ends. This CDR3 contains 13 residues. Germline V CDR1 and CDR2: SGHVS, FQNEAQ.

This clonotype was observed at least ten times. This rearrangement joins TRBV20-1 to TRBJ2-7; D possibly corresponds to TRBD2 (6 bases). The CDR3 contains 15 residues. The ends were cut back, 0 bases at V and 0 bases at J, with 12 bases in the middle. CDR1 DFQATT and CDR2 SNEGSKA come from the germline V gene (reference sequence). The CDR3 is CSARDAGTSSYEQYF. Written as DNA, the CDR3 is TGCAGTGCTAGAGATGCGGGGACGAGCTCCTACGAGCAGTACTTC.

This clonotype has more than one count but fewer than ten. V usage is TRBV7-9 and J usage is TRBJ2-1; no definite D call. Germline-derived CDR1 and CDR2 are SEHNR and FQNEAQ (reference sequence). The CDR3 length is 15 residues. V dropped 4 bases and J dropped 0 bases, with 10 bases sitting between them. This CDR3 reads CASSSDFYSYNEQFF. CDR3 nucleotides: TGTGCCAGCAGCTCCGACTTCTACTCCTACAATGAGCAGTTCTTC.

The CDR3 nucleotides are TGTGCCAGCAGCTTGGTTGTAGCCACTGGGGCCAACGTCCTGACTTTC. Translated: CASSLVVATGANVLTF. V is TRBV5-4 and J is TRBJ2-6; D remains ambiguous. The CDR3 covers 16 residues. Trimming stripped 0 bases from V and 2 bases from J, with 9 bases between. CDR1 is SGHNT and CDR2 is YYREEE in the germline V gene (reference sequence).

Many counts were recorded for this clonotype. The chain couples TRBV4-1 to TRBJ1-1; D is unresolved. The V end lost 1 base, the J end lost 5 bases, and 17 bases lay between the germline ends. The CDR3 totals 16 residues. Germline loops: CDR1 MGHRA, CDR2 YSYEKL. The CDR3 coding sequence is TGCGCCAGCAGCCAAGTTGATTTGATGGCCTATACTGAAGCTTTCTTT. Residues: CASSQVDLMAYTEAFF.

This clonotype was found a few times. The chain carries TRBV20-1 and TRBJ2-5; TRBD1 aligns across 10 bases. CDR3 length: 15 residues. CDR1 is DFQATT, CDR2 SNEGSKA, per germline (reference sequence). V gave up 3 bases and J gave up 5 bases; unmatched junction bases: 9. CDR3 sequence reads: CSARPDRGRSETQYF. The CDR3 coding sequence is TGCAGTGCTAGGCCCGACAGGGGGCGGTCCGAGACCCAGTACTTC.